This T cell receptor (beta chain) stems from a study of T cells after posttransplantation cyclophosphamide. General study points: TRB overlap between skin or GI tissue T cells and blood was limited. Recipient CMV seropositivity and CMV reactivation strongly tracked TRB clonality. Donor-recipient repertoire similarity was low at 1-2 months, rising over year one.

Cyclophosphamide on days +3 and +4 followed busulfan-fludarabine conditioning and a marrow graft. The CDR3 length is 16 residues. V trimming: 4 bases; J trimming: 4 bases; junction bases outside the gene matches: 9. Germline assignment: CDR1 SGHTA and CDR2 FQGNSA. This clone occurred once. Its matching antigen is unknown. Generated by immunoSEQ multiplex PCR, the TCRdb table keeps only in-frame clones and is missing some. The sample consists of roughly 42,000 clones, roughly 91% of them appearing once. The sequences come from PBMCs, collected around 58 days after allogeneic stem cell transplant with posttransplant cyclophosphamide. The V and J genes are TRBV7-2 and TRBJ1-3; 8 positions match TRBD1. The sequence derives from a male patient in his sixties or seventies who received an allogeneic stem cell transplant from a related donor and was CMV-positive. Some T cells may be transferred from the graft donor. CDR3: CASSSFPGTGGNTIYF. The CDR3 nucleotides are TGTGCCAGCAGCTCTTTCCCCGGGACAGGCGGAAACACCATATATTTT.